The present T cell receptor beta chain was sequenced within a study of technical replicates of blood from several donors. This clone was found once. TCRdb keeps only in-frame clones here, not all; method: immunoSEQ multiplex PCR. The repertoire consists of about 56,000 clones, with around 96% occurring once and the leading ten covering about 3%. Looked up from germline, CDR1 is SEHNR and CDR2 is FQNEAQ (reference sequence). V gave up 5 bases and J gave up 4 bases; unmatched junction bases: 8. CDR3 length: 15 residues. Input material: PBMCs. The clonotype comes from a human donor in good health. Some clones in this sample may be carry-over from other donors' samples. The chain employs TRBV7-9 and TRBJ1-1, with TRBD1 identical over 9 bases. The DNA of the CDR3 is TGTGCCAGCAGCCCCCCCGGGACAGGGCCCACTGAAGCTTTCTTT. As protein: CASSPPGTGPTEAFF.